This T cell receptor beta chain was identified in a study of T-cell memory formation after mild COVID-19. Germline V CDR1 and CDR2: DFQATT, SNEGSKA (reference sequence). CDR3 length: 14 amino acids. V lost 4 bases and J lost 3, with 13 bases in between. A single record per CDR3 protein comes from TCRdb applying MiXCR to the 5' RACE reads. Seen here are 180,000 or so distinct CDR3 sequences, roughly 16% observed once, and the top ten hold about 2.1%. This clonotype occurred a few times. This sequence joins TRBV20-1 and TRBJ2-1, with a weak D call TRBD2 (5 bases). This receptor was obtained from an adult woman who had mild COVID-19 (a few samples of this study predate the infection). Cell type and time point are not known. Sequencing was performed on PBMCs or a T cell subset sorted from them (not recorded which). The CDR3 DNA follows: TGCAGTGCTAATCGACTAAGCAGCTACAATGAGCAGTTCTTC. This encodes CSANRLSSYNEQFF.